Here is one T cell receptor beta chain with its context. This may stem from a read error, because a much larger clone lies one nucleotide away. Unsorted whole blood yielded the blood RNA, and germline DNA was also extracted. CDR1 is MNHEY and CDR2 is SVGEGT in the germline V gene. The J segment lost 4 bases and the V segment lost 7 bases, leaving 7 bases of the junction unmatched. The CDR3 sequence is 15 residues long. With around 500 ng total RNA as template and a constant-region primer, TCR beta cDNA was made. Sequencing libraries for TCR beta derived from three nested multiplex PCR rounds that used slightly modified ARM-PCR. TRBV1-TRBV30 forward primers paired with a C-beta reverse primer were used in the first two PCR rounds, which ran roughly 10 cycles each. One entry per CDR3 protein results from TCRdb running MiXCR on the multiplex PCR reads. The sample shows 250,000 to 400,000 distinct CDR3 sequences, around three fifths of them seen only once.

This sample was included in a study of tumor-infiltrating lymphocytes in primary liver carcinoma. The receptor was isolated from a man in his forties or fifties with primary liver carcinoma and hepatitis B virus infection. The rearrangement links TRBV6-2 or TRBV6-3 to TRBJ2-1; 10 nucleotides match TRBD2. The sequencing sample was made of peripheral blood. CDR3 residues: CASTSGLARYNEQFF. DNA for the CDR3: TGTGCCAGCACCTCGGGACTAGCGAGGTACAATGAGCAGTTCTTC.